This T cell receptor (beta chain) originates from a study of CD8 T cells in ankylosing spondylitis. This clonotype was seen repeatedly, ten times or more. The target antigen is unknown. Molecular-barcoded quantitative 5'-RACE produced these TCR beta libraries. TCRdb redid the calling of the 5' RACE reads with MiXCR, one entry per CDR3 protein. Counted here are around 490,000 distinct CDR3 sequences, roughly 5% occurring once; the ten biggest clones make up around 3.5%. Overall study results and limits: There was reportedly significant enrichment of clones that were disease-linked in matched ankylosing spondylitis synovial fluid. Disease-linked clones bore a CD8+ phenotype and were relatively rare in peripheral blood. Ankylosing spondylitis blood appeared to be characterized by a TCR beta motif of fewer than ten highly homologous variants.

The CDR3 is 15 amino acids. Germline V gene lookup returns CDR1 DFQATT and CDR2 SNEGSKA (reference sequence). The V gene end was trimmed by 4 bases and the J gene end by 4 bases; junction bases not matched to a gene: 5. This chain uses TRBV20-1 with TRBJ2-5; 14 bases match TRBD2. The sample consisted of blood, either unsorted or a sorted T cell fraction (not recorded which). The source is a male donor with ankylosing spondylitis. The CDR3: CSAIGGLAGVETQYF. CDR3 DNA sequence: TGCAGTGCTATCGGGGGACTAGCGGGAGTAGAGACCCAGTACTTC.